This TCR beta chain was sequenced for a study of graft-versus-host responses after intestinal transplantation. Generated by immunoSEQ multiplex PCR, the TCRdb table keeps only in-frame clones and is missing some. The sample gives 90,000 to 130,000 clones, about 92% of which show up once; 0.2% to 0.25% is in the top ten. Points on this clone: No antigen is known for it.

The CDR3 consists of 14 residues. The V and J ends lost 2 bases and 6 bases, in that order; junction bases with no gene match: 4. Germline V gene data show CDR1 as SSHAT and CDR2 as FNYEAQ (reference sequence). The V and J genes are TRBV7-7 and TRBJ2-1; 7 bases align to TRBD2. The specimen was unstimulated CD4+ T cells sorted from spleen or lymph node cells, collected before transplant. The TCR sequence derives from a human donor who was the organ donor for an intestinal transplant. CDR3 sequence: CASSLLLAPNEQFF. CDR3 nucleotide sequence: TGTGCCAGCAGCTTATTACTAGCGCCCAATGAGCAGTTCTTC.